Included here is one T cell receptor beta chain sequence, with context. Its antigen is not identified. Treated in the United States were all of the participants with HIV. Trimming took 3 bases from V and 6 from J; bases not matched to a gene: 5. The CDR3 has 15 residues. Per the germline V gene, CDR1 is SGHKS and CDR2 is YYEKEE (reference sequence). A v3.0 immunoSEQ assay was performed at survey level. Libraries were prepared by immunoSEQ multiplex PCR; TCRdb keeps only in-frame clonotypes and omits some of them. Here the sample spans about 28,000 clones, around 85% being singletons. This record belongs to a study of long-term antiretroviral therapy in people with HIV. General study results and limits: Clones that had undergone expansion before ART prevailed in the repertoire throughout all time points. ART preceded a rise in diversity that nonetheless stayed lower than in transplant donor controls.

J is TRBJ2-2 and V is TRBV5-5, with TRBD2 identical over 10 bases. Here the sequenced sample was unsorted PBMCs, taken 0.8 years before starting antiretroviral therapy. The TCR originated in a man between 18 and 29 years old with HIV. CDR3 amino acids: CASSSWLAGAGELFF. The CDR3, as DNA: TGTGCCAGCAGCTCTTGGCTAGCGGGGGCCGGGGAGCTGTTTTTT. Full variable domain (outside the CDR3, taken from reference TRBV5-5 and TRBJ2-2): DAGVTQSPTHLIKTRGQQVTLRCSPISGHKSVSWYQQVLGQGPQFIFQYYEKEERGRGNFPDRFSARQFPNYSSELNVNALLLGDSALYLCASSSWLAGAGELFFGEGSRLTVL.